This TCR beta chain derives from a study of blood T cell repertoires in COVID-19. Study details: PBMCs, B-cell-depleted T cells, or T cells provided the cDNA or gDNA that made up the material.

Here immunoSEQ multiplex PCR was the method, and the copy in TCRdb shows in-frame clones only, minus some. The top ten hold 4.8% of the sample, which has approximately 220,000 clones, 83% seen once. Participant reports of clinical history set cohort assignment. J was trimmed by 3 bases and V by 0 bases; bases with no gene match: 8. The CDR3 extends over 17 amino acids. Germline lookup yields CDR1 KGHDR and CDR2 SFDVKD. This chain joins TRBV24-1 and TRBJ2-3; 7 bases line up with TRBD1. The TCR was taken from a woman aged 50 to 60 who had been exposed to COVID-19. Sequencing used PBMCs or T cells enriched from blood (not recorded which). DNA of the CDR3: TGTGCCACCAGTGATTTGCACAGACAGGGTGGGACAGATACGCAGTATTTT. Its protein is CATSDLHRQGGTDTQYF.